The 29 T cell receptor beta chains below all came from one sample that was sequenced in a study of blood T cell repertoires in COVID-19. Some clones are missing from TCRdb's copy, which holds only in-frame ones; the method was immunoSEQ multiplex PCR. The sample holds fewer than 250,000 clones; 84% are singletons and the top ten take about 1.7%. Sequenced material: PBMCs or T cells enriched from blood (not recorded which). The receptors originated from a man aged 55 to 69 who had recovered from COVID-19.

This rearrangement joins TRBV27 to TRBJ1-1; tentative D call: TRBD1 (5 bases). The CDR3 has 15 residues. The germline V gene has CDR1 MNHEY and CDR2 SMNVEV (reference sequence). Trimming took off 8 bases at V and 5 bases at J, with 21 bases between the two ends. The CDR3 DNA follows: TGTGCCAGCGCTCCTGCAGGGACCCGGGGGACTGAAGCTTTCTTT. Residues: CASAPAGTRGTEAFF.

The chain uses TRBV4-2 and TRBJ2-1; D possibly corresponds to TRBD2 (6 bases). The CDR3 is 13 amino acids. Trimming took 1 base from V and 8 from J, leaving 9 bases between them. Germline CDR1 is LGHNA and CDR2 is YNFKEQ. The CDR3 spells CASSQVRGHEQFF. DNA for the CDR3: TGTGCCAGCAGCCAAGTGCGGGGCCATGAGCAGTTCTTC.

This sequence joins TRBV12-5 and TRBJ2-3; 7 positions agree with TRBD2. The CDR3 spans 15 residues. The V gene end was trimmed by 1 base and the J gene end by 1 base; junction bases not matched to a gene: 2. From germline, CDR1 is LGHNT and CDR2 FRNRAP. For the CDR3, the DNA is TGTGCTAGTGGTTTGGGGACTAGTGGCACAGATACGCAGTATTTT. It specifies CASGLGTSGTDTQYF.

V and J are TRBV6-1 and TRBJ1-3; D not certain. The CDR3 is made up of 15 amino acids. Per germline, CDR1 MNHNS and CDR2 SASEGT. With 3 bases removed from V and 0 bases from J, the gap between germline ends came to 9 bases. The CDR3 loop reads CASSERRGSGNTIYF. CDR3 DNA: TGTGCCAGCAGTGAGAGACGGGGCTCTGGAAACACCATATATTTT.

This chain joins TRBV5-6 and TRBJ1-1; D perhaps matches TRBD1 (6 bases). CDR3 length: 16 amino acids. Germline V gene data show CDR1 as SGHDT and CDR2 as YYEEEE. CDR3 in amino acids: CATGTRFSGQNTEAFF. CDR3 nucleotide sequence: TGTGCAACCGGGACACGTTTTTCGGGCCAGAACACTGAAGCTTTCTTT.

The chain is built from TRBV20-1 and TRBJ2-1; TRBD1 matches 9 bases. Germline V gene data show CDR1 as DFQATT and CDR2 as SNEGSKA (reference sequence). The CDR3 has 15 residues. With 3 bases clipped from V and 4 bases from J, the junction kept 7 bases outside the gene matches. For the CDR3, the DNA is TGCAGTGCTAGTGGTCAGGGACAGGGATACAATGAGCAGTTCTTC. Protein: CSASGQGQGYNEQFF.

The J gene is TRBJ2-3, the V gene TRBV27; 9 bases align to TRBD2. CDR3 size: 16 residues. The V and J ends lost 6 bases and 4 bases, in that order; junction bases with no gene match: 11. CDR1 is MNHEY and CDR2 is SMNVEV in the germline V gene (reference sequence). CDR3 sequence: CASRTLAGSGPDTQYF. The DNA of the CDR3 is TGTGCCAGCAGAACGCTAGCGGGGTCGGGTCCAGATACGCAGTATTTT.

This chain joins TRBV7-8 and TRBJ1-2; TRBD1 matches 10 bases. Germline values: CDR1 SGHVS, CDR2 FQNEAQ. The CDR3 sequence is 15 residues long. V lost 5 bases and J lost 2; bases outside the gene matches: 5. The CDR3 nucleotides are TGTGCCAGCAGCCTGCGGACAGGGGGGAACTATGGCTACACCTTC. This encodes CASSLRTGGNYGYTF.

This clone was counted a few times. The chain has TRBV12-5 and TRBJ1-2, with 9 nucleotides matching TRBD1. With 6 bases clipped from V and 8 bases from J, the junction kept 10 bases outside the gene matches. CDR1 is LGHNT and CDR2 is FRNRAP in the germline V gene. The CDR3 runs 14 residues. This CDR3 reads CASGTIQGAYGYTF. DNA for the CDR3: TGTGCTAGTGGAACAATACAGGGGGCGTACGGCTACACCTTC.

This clone has just one count. The J gene is TRBJ1-2, the V gene TRBV11-3; maybe TRBD1 (5 bases). Trimming removed 3 bases from V and 4 bases from J, with 9 bases in between. There are 13 residues in the CDR3. Germline CDR1 is SGHNT and CDR2 is YENEEA. The DNA of the CDR3 is TGTGCCAGCAGCTTGGGGGGTCCCTATGGCTACACCTTC. The encoded protein is CASSLGGPYGYTF.

The V and J genes are TRBV28 and TRBJ1-2; a weak D match, TRBD1 (6 bases). Germline CDR1 and CDR2: MDHEN and SYDVKM. There are 16 residues in the CDR3. Trimming took off 2 bases at V and 1 base at J, with 14 bases between the two ends. CDR3 DNA: TGTGCCAGCAGTTTAGGGGGACACCAGAATAACTATGGCTACACCTTC. It encodes CASSLGGHQNNYGYTF.

This clone has only one observation. The rearrangement joins TRBV12-3 or TRBV12-4 to TRBJ2-5, with D maybe TRBD1 (5 bases). The CDR3 sequence is 13 residues long. V was shortened by 4 bases and J by 2 bases, with 8 bases between the two germline ends. CDR3 protein: CASSSTVQETQYF. CDR3 nucleotide sequence: TGTGCCAGCAGTTCGACAGTACAAGAGACCCAGTACTTC.

The chain has TRBV9 and TRBJ1-2; D not certain. Trimming shortened V by 5 bases and J by 1 base, and 6 bases separated the two germline ends. CDR1 is SGDLS, CDR2 YYNGEE, per germline. The CDR3 covers 12 residues. The CDR3 nucleotides read TGTGCCAGCAGTCGGGATAACTATGGCTACACCTTC. As protein: CASSRDNYGYTF.

This rearrangement joins TRBV11-2 to TRBJ1-2; a possible D gene is TRBD1 (5 bases). CDR1 and CDR2 (germline): SGHAT, FQNNGV. CDR3 size: 14 residues. V lost 1 base and J lost 0, with 6 bases in between. The CDR3 DNA reads as TGTGCCAGCAGCTTAGTGACAGCTAACTATGGCTACACCTTC. Its translation: CASSLVTANYGYTF.

The chain employs TRBV2 and TRBJ1-1; D is perhaps TRBD1 (6 bases). The CDR3 totals 15 residues. The ends were cut back, 6 bases at V and 1 base at J, with 15 bases in the middle. Germline CDR1 and CDR2: SNHLY and FYNNEI. CDR3 protein: CASRAEQGSNTEAFF. CDR3 sequence (DNA): TGTGCCAGCAGGGCCGAACAGGGATCGAACACTGAAGCTTTCTTT.

This chain joins TRBV18 and TRBJ1-5, with 11 bases aligning to TRBD1. From germline, CDR1 is KGHSH and CDR2 LQKENI. The CDR3 spans 14 residues. Trimming at V came to 2 bases and at J to 7 bases, leaving 1 base not matched to a gene. For the CDR3, the DNA is TGTGCCAGCTCACCAAGGGACAGGGGGCAGCCCCAGCATTTT. Translating it yields CASSPRDRGQPQHF.

The chain couples TRBV7-9 to TRBJ2-4; tentatively, D is TRBD1 (6 bases). Germline V gives CDR1 SEHNR, CDR2 FQNEAQ (reference sequence). Trimming removed 0 bases from V and 1 base from J, with 13 bases in between. There are 17 residues in the CDR3. CDR3 coding DNA: TGTGCCAGCAGCTTAGCGCCATACAGGGTTGCCAAAAACATTCAGTACTTC. Amino acids: CASSLAPYRVAKNIQYF.

J is TRBJ2-5 and V is TRBV7-9; TRBD2 is a possible D gene (7 bases). This CDR3 comprises 14 residues. Germline V gene sequence: CDR1 SEHNR, CDR2 FQNEAQ (reference sequence). V lost 2 bases to trimming and J lost 5 bases, with 12 bases between them. The chain's CDR3 is CASSLSGGRETQYF. In nucleotides, the CDR3 is TGTGCCAGCAGCTTATCGGGGGGCAGGGAGACCCAGTACTTC.

The chain recombines TRBV3-1 (or the pseudogene TRBV3-2) with TRBJ2-2; 7 nucleotides line up with TRBD1. Germline assignment: CDR1 LGHDT and CDR2 YNNKEL (reference sequence). This CDR3 has 14 amino acids. Trimming removed 5 bases from V and 0 bases from J; junction bases left unmatched: 0. The CDR3 sequence: CASSGTANTGELFF. The CDR3 coding sequence is TGTGCCAGCAGCGGGACAGCGAACACCGGGGAGCTGTTTTTT.

The chain combines TRBV6-2 or TRBV6-3 with TRBJ2-2; D gene uncertain. Trimming cost V 6 bases and J 6 bases, with 8 bases left between them. Germline V CDR1 and CDR2: MNHEY, SVGEGT. There are 12 residues in the CDR3. Here the CDR3 DNA reads TGTGCCAGCAGCCGTACAGCCGGGGAGCTGTTTTTT. This codes for CASSRTAGELFF.

The gene calls are TRBV5-4 and TRBJ1-3; the D is unclear. Germline V CDR1 and CDR2: SGHNT, YYREEE (reference sequence). The germline V and J ends were trimmed by 0 bases and 0 bases, with 10 bases remaining between them. The CDR3 length is 16 residues. CDR3 residues: CASSLGGSFSGNTIYF. The CDR3 DNA reads as TGTGCCAGCAGCTTGGGAGGGAGTTTCTCTGGAAACACCATATATTTT.

V gene TRBV2 combines with J gene TRBJ2-5; TRBD1 agrees at 8 bases. This CDR3 contains 15 residues. V lost 1 base to trimming and J lost 5 bases; unmatched junction nucleotides: 6. Per the germline V gene, CDR1 is SNHLY and CDR2 is FYNNEI. The CDR3 spells CASSEVGQGKETQYF. The DNA for the CDR3 is TGTGCCAGCAGTGAAGTAGGACAGGGAAAGGAGACCCAGTACTTC. The variable domain in full, completed from reference TRBV2 and TRBJ2-5, reads EPEVTQTPSHQVTQMGQEVILRCVPISNHLYFYWYRQILGQKVEFLVSFYNNEISEKSEIFDDQFSVERPDGSNFTLKIRSTKLEDSAMYFCASSEVGQGKETQYFGPGTRLLVL.

This clone was counted a few times. The V and J genes are TRBV4-2 and TRBJ2-3, with TRBD2 identical over 15 bases. Germline V gives CDR1 LGHNA, CDR2 YNFKEQ. The CDR3 totals 16 residues. V lost 1 base to trimming and J lost 10 bases; unmatched junction nucleotides: 6. CDR3 sequence (DNA): TGTGCCAGCAGCCAAGTGGGACTAGCGGGGGGACTATCGCAGTATTTT. Translating it yields CASSQVGLAGGLSQYF.

The gene calls are TRBV27 and TRBJ2-2, with TRBD2 matching 10 bases. J lost 2 bases, V lost 6 bases, and 9 bases had no gene match. The germline V gene encodes CDR1 MNHEY and CDR2 SMNVEV (reference sequence). CDR3 size: 17 residues. The CDR3 here is CASRAIAGGINTGELFF. As DNA, the CDR3 is TGTGCCAGCAGGGCCATAGCGGGGGGAATTAACACCGGGGAGCTGTTTTTT.

V and J are TRBV5-5 and TRBJ2-3; 10 nucleotides agree with TRBD2. This CDR3 comprises 15 residues. Germline V gene data show CDR1 as SGHKS and CDR2 as YYEKEE (reference sequence). J gave up 3 bases and V 3 bases, and 4 bases lay outside the gene matches. For the CDR3, the DNA is TGTGCCAGCAGCTCGGGACTAGCGAATACAGATACGCAGTATTTT. Encoded protein: CASSSGLANTDTQYF.

V and J are TRBV7-2 and TRBJ2-1, with D perhaps matching TRBD2 (5 bases). The CDR3 covers 14 residues. Trimming removed 7 bases from V and 0 bases from J, with 10 bases in between. Germline V gives CDR1 SGHTA, CDR2 FQGNSA. The CDR3 region is CASITGYSYNEQFF. Here the CDR3 DNA reads TGTGCCAGCATAACGGGGTACTCCTACAATGAGCAGTTCTTC.

This clone was counted once. This chain connects TRBV5-1 to TRBJ1-1, with 8 bases fitting TRBD1. The trim removed 1 base at V and 0 bases at J, leaving 5 bases unmatched. The CDR3 sequence is 16 residues long. Germline V gene sequence: CDR1 SGHRS, CDR2 YFSETQ. The CDR3 loop reads CASSLTGGTMNTEAFF. As DNA, the CDR3 is TGCGCCAGCAGCTTGACAGGGGGAACAATGAACACTGAAGCTTTCTTT.

The chain uses TRBV6-1 and TRBJ1-2; 10 bases are a match to TRBD1. The CDR3 covers 16 residues. Germline V lookup: CDR1 MNHNS, CDR2 SASEGT. J was trimmed by 4 bases and V by 4 bases; bases with no gene match: 9. The CDR3 nucleotides are TGTGCCAGCAGTGGACAGACAGGGGGCGCGGGCTATGGCTACACCTTC. It is translated as CASSGQTGGAGYGYTF.

The CDR3 protein is CASSPDGRGNYGYTF. In DNA, the CDR3 is TGTGCCAGCTCACCCGACGGGAGGGGGAACTATGGCTACACCTTC. The genes are TRBV18 and TRBJ1-2, with a tentative D call TRBD1 (6 bases). The CDR3 is 15 amino acids. Germline CDR1 KGHSH, CDR2 LQKENI. With 3 bases removed from V and 2 bases from J, the gap between germline ends came to 13 bases.